This TCR beta chain was captured by sequencing in a study of cytomegalovirus exposure and HLA in healthy donors (dated by TCRdb to the late 2010s). Context from the whole study: An earlier analysis of approximately 600 of the donors reported about 250 Gb of sequence data and some 120 million unique TCR beta sequences from 150 million to 200 million T cells. An early release that covered about 600 HLA-typed donors contained about 300 gigabases of sequencing data and 80 million or so unique TCR sequences. Of the 350 to 400 genotyped donors, over 65% fell in the genetic ancestry cluster associated with self-reported Caucasian donors. The study aimed to test whether cataloging public T cell receptors could reveal signatures of past pathogen exposure. The study profiled the T cell repertoires of approximately 700 subjects by immunosequencing and related them to cytomegalovirus serostatus. Along with the roughly 700-subject first cohort, a separate validation cohort of over a hundred different subjects was used. High-throughput TCR immunosequencing, statistical association of individual TCRs with disease status, and machine learning were combined to predict cytomegalovirus infection status. In a later analysis, previously published TCR beta repertoires from 670 or so donors were re-analyzed and high-resolution HLA genotyping was added so that TCR occurrence patterns could be studied. Rather than drawing on any new phenotypic data, the later analysis identified candidate immune exposures from TCR beta sequences and the way those sequences occurred across donors. An earlier analysis of nearly 600 of the donors applied high-throughput TCR beta sequencing to assess whether each TCR beta V gene segment acted as functional or pseudogenic. Donor age, sex, ethnicity and CMV serostatus were compiled alongside the repertoire data. In a later genetic analysis, genome-wide SNP genotypes for about three fifths of the 666 donors were used, and that subset was treated as a discovery cohort. All discovery cohort repertoires had been generated using a single sequencing platform. HLA typing included class I and class II loci at four-digit resolution. The number of donors typed differed by locus, with about 629-630 for A, B, C, DRB1 and DQB1, around 500 for DQA1, under 610 for DPA1, and some 440 for DPB1. Roughly 5 DR-DQ haplotypes were treated as single units for association and clustering because of strong linkage in the cohort. Among about 360 genotyped donors of the cohort, an average of approximately 230,000 unique TCR beta nucleotide sequences were sequenced per donor, around a sixth of them non-productive. General conclusions and limits of the study: A group of highly shared sequence variants was considered likely to be a technical artifact of the sequencing pipeline. At a false discovery rate of 0.05, a later analysis linked 15,000 to 20,000 TCR beta sequences to specific HLA alleles. Because HLA typing was missing for some donors at each locus, association tests included only the typed subset. Linkage disequilibrium might explain the correlated functional status among segregating V segments, but an unknown experimental factor could not be ruled out. Most TCR sequences were seen in very few donors, while some public TCRs were found in many individuals. This cohort had only TCR beta chains sequenced, and the lack of alpha or paired-chain data limited which features could be detected. A further reported finding was that TCR beta sequences accurately predicted the HLA-A and HLA-B alleles for most subjects in the first cohort. The study listed approximately 160 TCR beta chains as associated with cytomegalovirus. Three of the identified cytomegalovirus-associated TCR beta chains were confirmed in vitro to be specific for cytomegalovirus antigens. In a later analysis, the rate of TCR association differed among HLA loci, with DRB1 alleles having the most associated TCRs and HLA-C alleles having the fewest. In a later analysis, HLA-associated TCR beta chains showed more clonal expansion and lower generation probabilities than non-associated chains that were equally common. An earlier analysis of approximately 590 of the donors showed that most TCR beta V segments appeared in productive rearrangements either about 87% or about 30% of the time, which broadly matched IMGT annotations. In a later genetic analysis, a missense DCLRE1C variant was associated with V-gene and J-gene trimming of TCR beta chains, and the association was replicated in an independent cohort. Immune exposure information for the cohort was limited to CMV serostatus. Presence/absence analyses assumed roughly uniform sequencing depth across donors, an assumption that may not hold. Because counts were too low, seventeen rarely observed V segments, including chromosome 9 orphons, were excluded from the earlier analysis of 587 of the donors. According to the authors, the approach could potentially be generalized to other disease states and immunological phenotypes. When HLA alleles, especially DR and DQ, strongly co-occurred, TCR associations were difficult to assign to individual alleles. A later analysis reported that several top co-occurrence clusters appeared linked to parvovirus B19, influenza, CMV and Epstein-Barr virus. Compared with the roughly 700-donor mean, donors in an Asian-associated ancestry cluster had fewer N-insertions in productive TCRs, according to a later genetic analysis. Some IMGT-functional V segments, including TRBV6-2 and TRBV6-3, could not be distinguished by the 87-base-pair reads and were therefore excluded. A later analysis found that most CMV-associated TCR beta chains appeared HLA-restricted, with HLA associations seemingly driven largely by CMV exposure. In both the original and validation cohorts, the classifier was reported to diagnose cytomegalovirus status with high specificity and sensitivity.

A note on this clone: The antigen this receptor binds is unknown.

Counted from cysteine to phenylalanine, this CDR3 has 16 amino acids. Only the CDR3 part of the read is kept: 48 bases, read in frame from the first base. Unmatched junction bases come to 11, with V trimmed by 6 bases and J by 0 bases. CDR1 and CDR2 were assigned from the germline V gene as SQVTM and ANQGSEA. The cohort comprised under 700 healthy bone marrow donors. At the time of sampling, all cohort members were nominally healthy, though unrecorded immune exposures were likely present. The donor was CMV seronegative and belonged to the group of 350 to 400 seronegative cohort members. Every donor gave a peripheral blood sample, and the peripheral blood mononuclear cells from that sample were used for TCR beta sequencing. Genomic DNA was extracted from the blood cell samples with the Qiagen DNeasy Blood Extraction Kit. Receptors were amplified or captured by the immunoSEQ multiplex PCR assay. For the multiplex PCR, a mixture combining 60 forward primers for TCR Vbeta segments and 13 reverse primers for TCR Jbeta segments was used. Amplification of the CDR3 region of rearranged TCR beta genes was performed with a multiplex PCR assay on genomic DNA. The Illumina HiSeq System was used to sequence the amplified TCR beta libraries as 87-base-pair reads. The original pipeline was this. Across the 666 repertoires, a later analysis counted approximately 83 million unique TCR beta chains, around 10 million of which were shared by at least two donors. Raw reads were error-corrected and collapsed into unique sequences by a nearest-neighbor algorithm in which closely related sequences were merged to remove PCR and sequencing errors. To assign V, D and J gene segments, CDR3 sequences were aligned to IMGT reference sequences. Each retained sequence needed at least a six-nucleotide match to both a V gene segment and a J gene segment. A rearrangement counted as productive if the CDR3 had no stop codons and remained in frame with V and J, and every other rearrangement counted as non-productive. CDR3 was defined according to IMGT convention as the region running from the second conserved V-encoded cysteine to the conserved J-encoded phenylalanine. The earlier analysis of some 580 of the donors excluded any sequence lacking an unambiguous match to a single V gene segment. In an earlier analysis of 587 of the donors, V segments were called functional above 56.7% productive rearrangements and were called segregating when the between-donor standard deviation exceeded 5%. A statistical classification framework was developed to diagnose cytomegalovirus status using the catalog of TCR beta chain sequences. A later analysis assigned V and J genes by comparing TCR nucleotide sequences with IMGT/GENE-DB human TR gene sequences. The TCRdist pipeline was used in a later analysis to assign CDR3 sequences and most-parsimonious VDJ recombination scenarios. In a later analysis, every TCR beta chain was defined by the combination of its CDR3 amino acid sequence and its V-gene family, and reads without a unique V-gene family were dropped. To address suspected cross-contamination and a sequencing artifact, a later analysis removed roughly 640 highly shared, low-generation-probability nucleotide sequences. A later analysis calculated a clonal expansion index for each public chain from normalized within-repertoire ranks of inferred template counts. In a later analysis, generation probabilities were computed using a VDJ recombination model fitted to out-of-frame rearrangements, and the results were checked against IGoR. In a later analysis, hypergeometric tests were used to score TCR-TCR, TCR-HLA and TCR-CMV co-occurrence, with a repertoire-size bias correction applied to TCR pairs. In a later analysis, false discovery rates were estimated by permuting HLA or CMV assignments 20 times. In a later analysis, co-occurring TCRs were grouped with DBSCAN, and TCRdist sequence similarity was added when clustering was performed within HLA-allele-positive subsets. Co-occurrence clustering excluded repertoires with fewer than 30,000 or more than 120,000 public chains, plus five with anomalous nucleotide sharing. Imported from immuneACCESS, the table was reduced by TCRdb to in-frame sequences with V and J called. These copies leave out some clones; in studies compared against another copy, an unresolved V gene accounts for under half, and the cause of the remainder is not known. V and J calls and clone size are as listed in that table; D and trimming were resolved from the DNA. The table kept for this sample lists some 200,000 clones. Clones ranked in the top ten supply 6.5% of the sample.

The sequence was collected from a man between 25 and 39 years old in good health and CMV-seronegative. The sample consisted of PBMCs. The rearrangement joined TRBV29-1 to TRBJ2-3, and 8 junctional nucleotides match TRBD1. In nucleotide form, the sequence is TGCAGCGTGCGGACGGACAGGGAAACTAGCACAGATACGCAGTATTTT. It specifies CSVRTDRETSTDTQYF.